Below are 9 T cell receptor beta chains sequenced from a single sample in a study of OX40 agonist ivuxolimab in advanced cancers. Assay: immunoSEQ multiplex PCR; the TCRdb copy retains only in-frame clones and omits some. The data show 70,000 to 90,000 clones, about 86% seen once. The material sequenced was CD4+ or CD8+ T cells sorted from blood, taken in a trial of the OX40 agonist ivuxolimab. These receptors came from an adult with an advanced solid tumor such as melanoma, head and neck, liver or kidney cancer.

The rearrangement uses TRBV19 and TRBJ2-2, with unresolved D. Trimming shortened V by 8 bases and J by 5 bases, and 9 bases separated the two germline ends. Germline-derived CDR1 and CDR2 are LNHDA and SQIVND (reference sequence). This CDR3 contains 12 residues. The CDR3 DNA sequence: TGTGCCAGTTTCCTTGGGACCGGGGAGCTGTTTTTT. Translated, it gives CASFLGTGELFF.

The V gene is TRBV5-4, the J gene TRBJ2-3; the D gene is possibly TRBD2 (5 bases). V lost 4 bases and J 8 bases, leaving 11 bases between the germline ends. The CDR3 spans 12 residues. CDR1 and CDR2 (germline): SGHNT, YYREEE (reference sequence). The CDR3 loop is CASSGGMSTQYF. CDR3 in DNA: TGTGCCAGCAGCGGAGGCATGAGTACGCAGTATTTT.

The chain has TRBV18 and TRBJ2-5; D gene uncertain. The germline V gene encodes CDR1 KGHSH and CDR2 LQKENI. The CDR3 contains 14 residues. The V end lost 1 base, the J end lost 5 bases, and 11 bases lay between the germline ends. The DNA for the CDR3 is TGTGCCAGCTCACCACTTTTAGTTTCGGAGACCCAGTACTTC. Translated: CASSPLLVSETQYF. Full variable domain (rest looked up from reference TRBV18 and TRBJ2-5): NAGVMQNPRHLVRRRGQEARLRCSPMKGHSHVYWYRQLPEEGLKFMVYLQKENIIDESGMPKERFSAEFPKEGPSILRIQQVVRGDSAAYFCASSPLLVSETQYFGPGTRLLVL.

The chain couples TRBV28 to TRBJ2-2; D is ambiguous. The V gene lost 3 bases and the J gene lost 5 bases, with 7 bases spanning the gap. CDR1 is MDHEN, CDR2 SYDVKM, per germline. The CDR3 runs to 13 residues. CDR3 region: CASSFWDTGELFF. CDR3 coding DNA: TGTGCCAGCAGTTTTTGGGATACCGGGGAGCTGTTTTTT.

This rearrangement joins TRBV25-1 to TRBJ1-6; TRBD1 is a possible D gene (5 bases). This CDR3 comprises 16 residues. With 5 bases removed from V and 10 bases from J, the gap between germline ends came to 21 bases. Germline assignment: CDR1 MGHDK and CDR2 SYGVNS. CDR3: CASSSYLVGGRSPLHF. The CDR3 DNA reads TGTGCCAGCAGTTCTTACCTTGTGGGGGGTCGGTCACCCCTCCACTTT.

The chain is built from TRBV6-5 and TRBJ1-1; D is uncertain. Trimming removed 1 base at V and 1 base at J, with 10 bases between. Germline V gene lookup returns CDR1 MNHEY and CDR2 SVGAGI. CDR3 length: 15 amino acids. CDR3 DNA sequence: TGTGCCAGCAGTTACTACGGCAGCCAGAACACTGAAGCTTTCTTT. Its protein is CASSYYGSQNTEAFF.

The chain joins TRBV6-1 to TRBJ1-6; D gene ambiguous. Germline loops: CDR1 MNHNS, CDR2 SASEGT. Trimming shortened V by 6 bases and J by 4 bases, and 7 bases separated the two germline ends. This CDR3 comprises 13 residues. CDR3 sequence reads: CASSLQYNSPLHF. CDR3 in DNA: TGTGCCAGCAGCTTACAGTATAATTCACCCCTCCACTTT.

The rearrangement joins TRBV5-6 to TRBJ2-7; 12 bases are shared with TRBD2. The junction had 13 bases not matched to a gene; V was cut back by 4 bases and J by 5 bases. The CDR3 has 17 amino acids. Germline CDR1 SGHDT, CDR2 YYEEEE. DNA for the CDR3: TGTGCCAGCAGCGAGGGTTCTAGCGGGAGGGCCTACCACGAGCAGTACTTC. Translated, it gives CASSEGSSGRAYHEQYF.

The chain couples TRBV5-5 to TRBJ1-2, with D perhaps matching TRBD1 (5 bases). The germline V and J ends were trimmed by 7 bases and 0 bases, with 16 bases remaining between them. CDR1 is SGHKS, CDR2 YYEKEE, per germline (reference sequence). The CDR3 covers 15 residues. The CDR3 region is CASQPGGAANYGYTF. The CDR3 DNA sequence: TGTGCCAGCCAACCAGGAGGGGCAGCTAACTATGGCTACACCTTC.